This TCR beta chain appears in the sequencing data of a study of immune evolution from preneoplasia to lung adenocarcinoma. Notes on the study in general: KRAS-mutant nodules had the highest T cell clonality.

This clone appeared a single time. As yet, its antigen is unknown. Germline CDR1 and CDR2: SGHAT and FQNNGV. The CDR3 is 17 residues long. V trimming: 3 bases; J trimming: 7 bases; junction bases outside the gene matches: 16. Measured with immunoSEQ multiplex PCR; TCRdb has only the in-frame clones, and not every one. The sample gives roughly 38,000 clones, 65% to 75% of which show up once; 6% to 7% is in the top ten. The origin of this receptor is a person between 60 and 70 years old with lung adenocarcinoma. V usage is TRBV11-2 and J usage is TRBJ2-5; 8 positions agree with TRBD2. The specimen was FFPE invasive lung adenocarcinoma tissue. This CDR3 is CASSFGPGLGQWWTQYF. For the CDR3, the DNA is TGTGCCAGCAGCTTTGGTCCGGGACTAGGCCAATGGTGGACCCAGTACTTC. Full variable domain (remainder filled in from reference TRBV11-2 and TRBJ2-5): EAGVAQSPRYKIIEKRQSVAFWCNPISGHATLYWYQQILGQGPKLLIQFQNNGVVDDSQLPKDRFSAERLKGVDSTLKIQPAKLEDSAVYLCASSFGPGLGQWWTQYFGPGTRLLVL.